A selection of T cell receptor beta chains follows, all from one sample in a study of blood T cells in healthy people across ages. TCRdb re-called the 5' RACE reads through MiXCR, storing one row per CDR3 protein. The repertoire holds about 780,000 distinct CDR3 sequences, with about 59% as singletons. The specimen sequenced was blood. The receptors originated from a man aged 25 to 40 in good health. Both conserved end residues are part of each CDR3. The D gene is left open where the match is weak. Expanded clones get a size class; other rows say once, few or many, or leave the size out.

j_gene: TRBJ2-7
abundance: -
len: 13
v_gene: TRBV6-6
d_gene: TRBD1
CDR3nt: TGTGCCACCGGACAGGGACTGTCCTACGAGCAGTACTTC
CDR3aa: CATGQGLSYEQYF

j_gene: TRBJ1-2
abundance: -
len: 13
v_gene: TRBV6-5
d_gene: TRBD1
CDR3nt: TGTGCCAGCAGTTACTCCAGGGGGAATGGCTACACCTTC
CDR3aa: CASSYSRGNGYTF

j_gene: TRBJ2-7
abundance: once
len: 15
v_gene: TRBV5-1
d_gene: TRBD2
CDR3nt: TGCGCCAGCAGCTCACAGGGGACTAGCTACCACGAGCAGTACTTC
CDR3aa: CASSSQGTSYHEQYF

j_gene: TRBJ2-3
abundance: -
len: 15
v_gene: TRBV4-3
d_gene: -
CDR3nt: TGCGCCAGCAGCCAAGACCGCGGCAGGACAGATACGCAGTATTTT
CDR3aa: CASSQDRGRTDTQYF

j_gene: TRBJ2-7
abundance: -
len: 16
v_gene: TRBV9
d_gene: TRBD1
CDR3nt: TGTGCCAGCAGCGCGAGCGGCTCAGGGGGCGTGTACGAGCAGTACTTC
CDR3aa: CASSASGSGGVYEQYF

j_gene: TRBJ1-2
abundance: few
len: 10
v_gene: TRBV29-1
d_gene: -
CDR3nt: TGCAGCGTTGACAGCTATGGCTACACCTTC
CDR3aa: CSVDSYGYTF

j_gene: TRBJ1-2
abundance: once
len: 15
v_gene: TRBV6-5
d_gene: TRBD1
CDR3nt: TGTGCCAGCAGTAGGGACAGGGGAACTAACTATGGCTACACCTTC
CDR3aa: CASSRDRGTNYGYTF

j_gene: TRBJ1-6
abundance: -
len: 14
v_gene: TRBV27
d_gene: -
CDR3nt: TGTGCCAGCAGTTTGCGGCCTTATAATTCACCCCTCCACTTT
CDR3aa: CASSLRPYNSPLHF

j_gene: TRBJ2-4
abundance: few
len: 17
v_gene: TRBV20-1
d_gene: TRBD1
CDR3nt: TGCAGTGCCCAGGCCCCAGGGGGCGTTCGGGCCAAAAACATTCAGTACTTC
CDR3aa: CSAQAPGGVRAKNIQYF

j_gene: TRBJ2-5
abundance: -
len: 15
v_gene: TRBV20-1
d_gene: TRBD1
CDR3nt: TGCAGTGCTCCAAGACAGGGGGGGGGCCAAGAGACCCAGTACTTC
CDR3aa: CSAPRQGGGQETQYF

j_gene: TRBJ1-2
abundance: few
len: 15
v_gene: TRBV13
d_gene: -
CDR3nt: TGTGCCAGCAGCTTAGGGGGGGCCTCATCCTATGGCTACACCTTC
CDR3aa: CASSLGGASSYGYTF

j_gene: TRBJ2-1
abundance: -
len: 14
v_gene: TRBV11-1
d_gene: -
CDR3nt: TGTGCCAGCAGCTTACAGTCGGGGTACAATGAGCAGTTCTTC
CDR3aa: CASSLQSGYNEQFF

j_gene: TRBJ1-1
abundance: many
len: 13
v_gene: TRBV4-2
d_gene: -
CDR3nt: TGTGCCAGCAGGGAGGGGGGGGCCCTGAGGGCTTTCTTT
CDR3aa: CASREGGALRAFF

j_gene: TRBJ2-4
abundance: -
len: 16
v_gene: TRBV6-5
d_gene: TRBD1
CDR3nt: TGTGCCAGCAGTTACGGTTCCGGGACAGGGGTAGGAGAGCAGTACTTC
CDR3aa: CASSYGSGTGVGEQYF

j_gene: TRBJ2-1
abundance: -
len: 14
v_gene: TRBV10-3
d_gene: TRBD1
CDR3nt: TGTGCCATCAGACAGGGGGGCTCCTACAATGAGCAGTTCTTC
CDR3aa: CAIRQGGSYNEQFF

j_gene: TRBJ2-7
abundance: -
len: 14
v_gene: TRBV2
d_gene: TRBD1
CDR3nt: TGTGCCAGCACAAAGACAGGGGTGGGATACGAGCAGTACTTC
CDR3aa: CASTKTGVGYEQYF

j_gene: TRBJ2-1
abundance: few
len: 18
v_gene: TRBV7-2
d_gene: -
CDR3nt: TGTGCCAGCAGCCAACCTGCAGGGGGGCGAAGCTCCTACAATGAGCAGTTCTTC
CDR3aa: CASSQPAGGRSSYNEQFF

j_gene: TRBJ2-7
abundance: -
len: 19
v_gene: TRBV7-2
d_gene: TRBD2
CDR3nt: TGTGCCAGCAGCTCAGGGTTTGGGACTAGCGGGGTTGACTCCTACGAGCAGTACTTC
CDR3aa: CASSSGFGTSGVDSYEQYF

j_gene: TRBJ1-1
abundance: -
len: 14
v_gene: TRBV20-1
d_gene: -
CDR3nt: TGCAGTGCTAGAAGGACGGATTCAAACACTGAAGCTTTCTTT
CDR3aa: CSARRTDSNTEAFF

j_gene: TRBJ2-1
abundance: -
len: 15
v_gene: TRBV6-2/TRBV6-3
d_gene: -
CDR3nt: TGTGCCAGCAGTTACGGGGCAAGTCCGGACAATGAGCAGTTCTTC
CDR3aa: CASSYGASPDNEQFF

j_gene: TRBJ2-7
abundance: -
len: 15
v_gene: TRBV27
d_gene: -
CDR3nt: TGTGCCAGCAGTTTACAGGTATCCCTCTCCTACGAGCAGTACTTC
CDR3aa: CASSLQVSLSYEQYF

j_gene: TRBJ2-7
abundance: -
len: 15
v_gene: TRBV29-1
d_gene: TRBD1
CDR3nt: TGCAGCGTTGTCGGGGGACAGGGGAACTCCTACGAGCAGTACTTC
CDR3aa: CSVVGGQGNSYEQYF

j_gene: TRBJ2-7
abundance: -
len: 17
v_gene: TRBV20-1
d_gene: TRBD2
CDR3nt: TGCAGTGCCGTCGCCGCGTCGGGGGGACGCCGGGTTTACGAGCAGTACTTC
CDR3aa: CSAVAASGGRRVYEQYF

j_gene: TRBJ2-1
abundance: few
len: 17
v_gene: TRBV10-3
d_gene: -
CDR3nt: TGTGCCATCAGTGAGTCACCCAGCAGGGGCTCCTACAATGAGCAGTTCTTC
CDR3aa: CAISESPSRGSYNEQFF

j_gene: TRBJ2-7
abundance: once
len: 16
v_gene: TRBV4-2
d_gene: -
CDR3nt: TGTGCCAGCAGCCAAGATCTGGCGGGACCAACCTACGAGCAGTACTTC
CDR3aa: CASSQDLAGPTYEQYF

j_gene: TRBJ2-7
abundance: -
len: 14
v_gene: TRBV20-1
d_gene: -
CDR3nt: TGCAGTGCAACCGGGGCAGGGGCTAACTACGAGCAGTACTTC
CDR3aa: CSATGAGANYEQYF

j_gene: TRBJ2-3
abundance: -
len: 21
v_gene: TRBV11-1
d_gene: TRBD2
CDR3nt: TGTGCCAGCAGCTTAGATTGGATATCCCCCTCAGCGGGGGGGGTCACAGATACGCAGTATTTT
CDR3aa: CASSLDWISPSAGGVTDTQYF

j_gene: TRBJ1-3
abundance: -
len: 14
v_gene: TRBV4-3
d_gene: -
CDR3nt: TGCGCCAGCAGCCAAGGGATTTCTGGAAACACCATATATTTT
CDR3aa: CASSQGISGNTIYF

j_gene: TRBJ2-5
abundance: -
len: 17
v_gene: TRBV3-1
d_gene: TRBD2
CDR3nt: TGTGCCAGCAGCCAAGATTTAAGGACTAGCGGTGAAGAGACCCAGTACTTC
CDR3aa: CASSQDLRTSGEETQYF

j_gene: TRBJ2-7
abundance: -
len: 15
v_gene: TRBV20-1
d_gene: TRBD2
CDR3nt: TGCAGTGCTCGACGACTAGCGGGGGCCTTCAGAGAGCAGTACTTC
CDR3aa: CSARRLAGAFREQYF

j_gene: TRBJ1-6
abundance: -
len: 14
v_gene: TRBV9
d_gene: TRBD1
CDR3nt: TGTGCCAGCAGCGGAGGGGACAGCAATTCACCCCTCCACTTT
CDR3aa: CASSGGDSNSPLHF

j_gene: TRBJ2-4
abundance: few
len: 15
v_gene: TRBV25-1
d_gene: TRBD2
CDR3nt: TGTGCCAGCACCGGCGGGGGGGACCTAAAAAACATTCAGTACTTC
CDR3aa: CASTGGGDLKNIQYF

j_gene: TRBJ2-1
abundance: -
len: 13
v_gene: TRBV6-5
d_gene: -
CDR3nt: TGTGCCAGCAGTTCCCTAGCCCTCAATGAGCAGTTCTTC
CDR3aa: CASSSLALNEQFF

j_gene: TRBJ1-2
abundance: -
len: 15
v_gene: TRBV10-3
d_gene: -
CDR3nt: TGTGCCATCAGTGAGCCCGGGGGCTCTAACTATGGCTACACCTTC
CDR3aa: CAISEPGGSNYGYTF

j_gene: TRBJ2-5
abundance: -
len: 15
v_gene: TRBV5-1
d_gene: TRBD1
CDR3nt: TGCGCCAGCAGCTACTACCGGGACAGGGGCGAGACCCAGTACTTC
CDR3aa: CASSYYRDRGETQYF

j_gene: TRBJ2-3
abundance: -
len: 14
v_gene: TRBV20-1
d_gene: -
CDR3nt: TGCAGTGCTAGTAGTGTATTCCCCACGGATACGCAGTATTTT
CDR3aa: CSASSVFPTDTQYF

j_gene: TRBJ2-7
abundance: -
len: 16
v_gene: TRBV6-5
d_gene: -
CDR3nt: TGTGCCAGCAGTTACTCGGGGCAGGGGTGGGACTACGAGCAGTACTTC
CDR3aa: CASSYSGQGWDYEQYF

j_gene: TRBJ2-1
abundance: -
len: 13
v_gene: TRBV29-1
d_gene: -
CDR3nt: TGCAGCGTTGTCTACCCAATTACCAATGAGCAGTTCTTC
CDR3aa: CSVVYPITNEQFF

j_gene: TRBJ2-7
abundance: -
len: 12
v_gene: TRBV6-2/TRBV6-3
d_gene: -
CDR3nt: TGTGCCAGCAGTTACCCCATCGGGGCCCAGTACTTC
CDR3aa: CASSYPIGAQYF

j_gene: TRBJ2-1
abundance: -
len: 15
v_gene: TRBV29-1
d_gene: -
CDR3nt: TGCAGCGTTGAAGGGCAGACTAGCTCCTACAATGAGCAGTTCTTC
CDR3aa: CSVEGQTSSYNEQFF

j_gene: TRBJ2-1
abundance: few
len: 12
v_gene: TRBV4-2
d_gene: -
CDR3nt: TGTGCCAGCAGCCTACTTAACAATGAGCAGTTCTTC
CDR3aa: CASSLLNNEQFF

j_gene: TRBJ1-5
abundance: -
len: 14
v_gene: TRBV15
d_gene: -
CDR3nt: TGTGCCACCAGCCCTATGTGGGGGATGGAGCCCCAGCATTTT
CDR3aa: CATSPMWGMEPQHF

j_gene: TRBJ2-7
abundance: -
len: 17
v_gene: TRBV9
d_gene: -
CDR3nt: TGTGCCAGCAGCGTAGTCAAGGCCGGGCCAAGCTCCTACGAGCAGTACTTC
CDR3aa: CASSVVKAGPSSYEQYF

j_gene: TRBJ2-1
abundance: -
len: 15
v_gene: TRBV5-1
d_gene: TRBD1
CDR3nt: TGCGCCAGCAGCTTGGAGGGGGCCCCCTACAATGAGCAGTTCTTC
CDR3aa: CASSLEGAPYNEQFF

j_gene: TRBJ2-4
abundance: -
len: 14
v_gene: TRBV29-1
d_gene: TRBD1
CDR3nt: TGCAGCGTTGAGAACAGGGGACGGGGCTACGGGCAGTACTTC
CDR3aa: CSVENRGRGYGQYF